This is a list of T cell receptor beta chains from one sample in a study of control samples from healthy donors and cancer patients. Sequencing was performed with immunoSEQ multiplex PCR; in TCRdb, only in-frame clones are kept and a portion is missing. The table lists 84,000 or so clones, 84% of them singletons. Source material: PBMCs. The receptor source for this set is a man in his sixties with head and neck cancer. Both conserved end residues are part of each CDR3. A D gene is named only where the DNA matches it firmly. Clone size is shown for a subset of rows, as once, few, many or a class of expanded clone.

abundance	j_gene	d_gene	v_gene	CDR3aa	CDR3nt
once	TRBJ2-5	TRBD2	TRBV29-1	CSVSGTGQETQYF	TGCAGCGTGAGCGGGACCGGCCAAGAGACCCAGTACTTC
-	TRBJ2-1	TRBD1	TRBV19	CASDLGTAHNEQFF	TGTGCCAGTGATTTGGGGACAGCCCACAATGAGCAGTTCTTC
-	TRBJ1-1	-	TRBV3-1/TRBV3-2	CASSLRGGNTEAFF	TGTGCCAGCAGCCTCAGGGGTGGGAACACTGAAGCTTTCTTT
-	TRBJ2-1	TRBD2	TRBV19	CASNRLGLASYNEQFF	TGTGCCAGTAATCGACTAGGACTAGCGTCCTACAATGAGCAGTTCTTC
-	TRBJ1-6	TRBD1	TRBV7-8	CASSPWDRGLSPLHF	TGTGCCAGCAGCCCTTGGGACAGGGGGCTTTCACCCCTCCACTTT
-	TRBJ2-4	-	TRBV7-8	CASSPGRVWVAKNIQYF	TGTGCCAGCAGCCCTGGCCGTGTCTGGGTAGCCAAAAACATTCAGTACTTC
-	TRBJ2-2	TRBD2	TRBV5-1	CASSPRAGLAGAGELFF	TGCGCCAGCAGCCCGCGAGCGGGACTAGCGGGAGCCGGGGAGCTGTTTTTT
-	TRBJ2-7	TRBD2	TRBV4-1	CASSQALAGVSYEQYF	TGCGCCAGCAGCCAAGCTCTAGCGGGAGTATCCTACGAGCAGTACTTC
once	TRBJ2-5	-	TRBV7-2	CASSLVYRGQETQYF	TGTGCCAGCAGCTTAGTTTATAGGGGTCAGGAGACCCAGTACTTC
-	TRBJ1-1	-	TRBV11-2	CASSLDPEAKAFF	TGTGCCAGCAGCTTAGACCCAGAGGCGAAAGCTTTCTTT
-	TRBJ2-7	-	TRBV3-1/TRBV3-2	CASSQGGQAGNYEQYF	TGTGCCAGCAGCCAAGGGGGGCAGGCGGGAAACTACGAGCAGTACTTC
-	TRBJ1-2	TRBD1	TRBV6-5	CASSYFGQGEEDGYTF	TGTGCCAGCAGTTACTTCGGACAGGGGGAAGAAGATGGCTACACCTTC
-	TRBJ1-6	-	TRBV7-2	CASSLVSGLSSPLHF	TGTGCCAGCAGCTTAGTATCGGGGCTTAGTTCACCCCTCCACTTT
few	TRBJ2-2	TRBD1	TRBV9	CASSVQGTGNTGELFF	TGTGCCAGCAGCGTACAGGGGACAGGGAACACCGGGGAGCTGTTTTTT
once	TRBJ1-5	-	TRBV19	CASTATNGVPNQPQHF	TGTGCCAGTACTGCCACGAACGGGGTCCCCAATCAGCCCCAGCATTTT
-	TRBJ2-2	-	TRBV15	CAPTTVRGGVTGELFF	TGCGCCCCCACCACAGTTAGGGGGGGGGTCACCGGGGAGCTGTTTTTT
-	TRBJ2-1	-	TRBV24-1	CATSDPYNEQFF	TGTGCCACCAGTGACCCTTACAATGAGCAGTTCTTC
-	TRBJ2-5	TRBD2	TRBV19	CASSFRTRLAGTEETQYF	TGTGCCAGTAGTTTCCGGACCCGACTAGCGGGAACCGAAGAGACCCAGTACTTC
-	TRBJ1-6	-	TRBV6-4	CASSRTPWSSYNSPLHF	TGTGCCAGCAGCAGGACACCCTGGAGCTCCTATAATTCACCCCTCCACTTT
-	TRBJ2-2	-	TRBV5-1	CASSMNTGELFF	TGCGCCAGCAGCATGAACACCGGGGAGCTGTTTTTT
-	TRBJ2-1	TRBD2	TRBV19	CASRPGGRGNEQFF	TGTGCCAGTAGACCTGGGGGGAGGGGTAATGAGCAGTTCTTC
-	TRBJ2-7	-	TRBV4-2	CASSQGSGSYEQYF	TGTGCCAGCAGCCAAGGGAGTGGTTCCTACGAGCAGTACTTC
-	TRBJ2-1	-	TRBV11-1	CASSLALYNEQFF	TGTGCCAGCAGCTTAGCCCTTTACAATGAGCAGTTCTTC
-	TRBJ1-3	-	TRBV12-2	CASRIIPHRRGNTIYF	TGTGCAAGTCGCATTATCCCCCATCGGAGAGGAAACACCATATATTTT
-	TRBJ2-7	-	TRBV7-8	CASSLRDPLYEQYF	TGTGCCAGCAGCCTCCGGGACCCACTATACGAGCAGTACTTC
once	TRBJ1-1	-	TRBV3-1/TRBV3-2	CASSQASGNTEAFF	TGTGCCAGCAGCCAAGCAAGTGGGAACACTGAAGCTTTCTTT
-	TRBJ2-2	-	TRBV15	CATSRARTGELFF	TGTGCCACCAGCAGAGCTAGAACCGGGGAGCTGTTTTTT
-	TRBJ2-6	-	TRBV21-1	CASTKTEGQGVFSGANVLTF	TGTGCCAGCACCAAAACGGAGGGACAGGGGGTCTTCTCTGGGGCCAACGTCCTGACTTTC
-	TRBJ2-1	TRBD2	TRBV10-3	CAISDLTSGYNEQFF	TGTGCCATCAGTGACTTGACTAGCGGCTACAATGAGCAGTTCTTC
-	TRBJ2-5	-	TRBV19	CASSTDGQETQYF	TGTGCCAGTAGCACAGACGGGCAAGAGACCCAGTACTTC
-	TRBJ2-1	-	TRBV4-1	CASSQDLGGLSSYNEQFF	TGCGCCAGCAGCCAAGATCTAGGGGGGTTGAGCTCCTACAATGAGCAGTTCTTC
few	TRBJ2-6	-	TRBV2	CARKTDIISGANVLTF	TGTGCCCGAAAGACAGACATCATCTCTGGGGCCAACGTCCTGACTTTC
-	TRBJ1-5	-	TRBV24-1	CATSGRSSNQPQHF	TGTGCCACCAGTGGACGGTCTAGCAATCAGCCCCAGCATTTT
once	TRBJ1-3	-	TRBV28	CASSPPGGGTGNTIYF	TGTGCCAGCAGCCCTCCCGGCGGAGGGACTGGAAACACCATATATTTT
-	TRBJ1-5	-	TRBV27	CASSFNSNQPQHF	TGTGCCAGCAGTTTCAATAGCAATCAGCCCCAGCATTTT
-	TRBJ2-7	-	TRBV18	CASSPPGNRPSYEQYF	TGTGCCAGCTCACCACCCGGGAACAGGCCATCCTACGAGCAGTACTTC
-	TRBJ2-5	-	TRBV2	CASSEMVIRETQYF	TGTGCCAGCAGTGAGATGGTCATCCGGGAGACCCAGTACTTC
-	TRBJ1-5	-	TRBV21-1	CASSARTGLDQPQHF	TGTGCCAGCAGCGCCCGGACTGGACTCGATCAGCCCCAGCATTTT
once	TRBJ2-5	-	TRBV21-1	CASSLSRGLQETQYF	TGTGCCAGCAGCCTAAGTCGGGGACTCCAAGAGACCCAGTACTTC
once	TRBJ2-7	TRBD2	TRBV27	CASSPPLGLAGAYEQYF	TGTGCCAGCAGTCCGCCACTCGGACTAGCGGGAGCCTACGAGCAGTACTTC
once	TRBJ2-7	-	TRBV2	CASSEFIREQYF	TGTGCCAGCAGTGAATTTATTCGCGAGCAGTACTTC